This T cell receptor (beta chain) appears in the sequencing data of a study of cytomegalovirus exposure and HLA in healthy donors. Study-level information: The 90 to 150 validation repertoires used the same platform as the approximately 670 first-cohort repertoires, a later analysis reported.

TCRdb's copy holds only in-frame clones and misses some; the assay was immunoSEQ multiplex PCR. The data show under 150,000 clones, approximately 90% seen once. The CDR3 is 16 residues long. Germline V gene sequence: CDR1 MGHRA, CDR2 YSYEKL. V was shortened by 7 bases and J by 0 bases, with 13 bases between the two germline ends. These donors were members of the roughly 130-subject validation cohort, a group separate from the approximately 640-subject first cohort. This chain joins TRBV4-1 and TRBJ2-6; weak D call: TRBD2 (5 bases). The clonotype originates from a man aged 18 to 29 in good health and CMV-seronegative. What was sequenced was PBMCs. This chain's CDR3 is CASNIPGVSGANVLTF. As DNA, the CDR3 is TGCGCCAGCAACATCCCCGGGGTCTCTGGGGCCAACGTCCTGACTTTC.